The T cell receptor beta chain under discussion was sequenced for a study of blood T cells in healthy people across ages. Study-level results: With age, beta diversity per million T cells declined roughly linearly, significantly by 40 to 50. The diversity estimates, figures obtained from one million T cells, were considered underestimates.

This CDR3 comprises 14 residues. The germline CDR1 and CDR2 sequences are DFQATT and SNEGSKA (reference sequence). V dropped 3 bases and J dropped 3 bases, with 14 bases sitting between them. The sample holds many counts of this clonotype. The antigen remains undetermined. A sample-barcoded 5' primer and a J-beta primer mix were used in a second PCR of roughly 6 to 12 cycles. No fewer than 3 million CDR3-containing paired-end reads came from each sample. Each CDR3 protein gets one entry after TCRdb re-called the 5' RACE reads with MiXCR. In the table there are 980,000 or so distinct CDR3 sequences, 48% of which are singletons. RNA extraction gave at least 5.5 micrograms of total RNA per sample.

This TCR was sampled from a man younger than 45 in good health. This chain connects TRBV20-1 to TRBJ2-5, with no clear D. Material for sequencing was blood. CDR3 bases: TGCAGTGCTAGCCCCGGTCTCGCTAAAGAGACCCAGTACTTC. As protein: CSASPGLAKETQYF.